The next 10 T cell receptor beta chains were all read from a single sample in a study of control samples from healthy donors and cancer patients. Sequencing was performed with immunoSEQ multiplex PCR; in TCRdb, only in-frame clones are kept and a portion is missing. Seen here are approximately 97,000 clones, about 90% observed once, and the top ten hold 2% to 2.5%. The source material was blood. These receptors were obtained from a woman aged 18-29 years in good health.

The CDR3 loop reads CASSFGQGGTEAFF. The DNA for the CDR3 is TGTGCCAGCAGCTTCGGGCAAGGGGGTACTGAAGCTTTCTTT. The chain employs TRBV5-4 and TRBJ1-1; TRBD1 is a possible D gene (6 bases). This CDR3 is built from 14 residues. In germline, CDR1 is SGHNT, CDR2 YYREEE (reference sequence). The V end was cut by 2 bases, the J end by 5 bases, with 13 bases between.

The chain couples TRBV27 to TRBJ1-5, with D maybe TRBD1 (5 bases). The V gene's germline CDR1 is MNHEY and CDR2 SMNVEV (reference sequence). The CDR3 sequence is 15 residues long. V lost 6 bases and J 0 bases, leaving 12 bases between the germline ends. This chain's CDR3 is CASRAGHLSNQPQHF. For the CDR3, the DNA is TGTGCCAGCAGGGCAGGACACCTTAGCAATCAGCCCCAGCATTTT.

The rearrangement joins TRBV3-1 (or the pseudogene TRBV3-2) to TRBJ2-1; D ambiguous. V lost 1 base and J 5 bases, leaving 6 bases between the germline ends. Per germline, CDR1 LGHDT and CDR2 YNNKEL (reference sequence). The CDR3 is 13 amino acids. CDR3 sequence: CASSQAINNEQFF. The CDR3, as DNA: TGTGCCAGCAGCCAAGCAATTAACAATGAGCAGTTCTTC.

The rearrangement links TRBV28 to TRBJ2-2; D is possibly TRBD2 (6 bases). CDR3 length equals 16 residues. The V end lost 1 base, the J end lost 0 bases, and 9 bases lay between the germline ends. Germline CDR1 and CDR2: MDHEN and SYDVKM. CDR3 in amino acids: CASSLFRLANTGELFF. The DNA of the CDR3 is TGTGCCAGCAGTTTATTCAGACTAGCGAACACCGGGGAGCTGTTTTTT.

The V call is TRBV5-1, the J call TRBJ2-3; D is perhaps TRBD1 (6 bases). This CDR3 spans 15 amino acids. V lost 0 bases and J lost 2, with 10 bases in between. Germline V gives CDR1 SGHRS, CDR2 YFSETQ. The CDR3 sequence is CASSLVGTNTDTQYF. The CDR3 bases are TGCGCCAGCAGCTTGGTGGGGACAAACACAGATACGCAGTATTTT.

A few counts support this clone. The chain recombines TRBV14 with TRBJ2-7; the D gene could be TRBD1 or TRBD2 (5 bases each). Trimming stripped 5 bases from V and 0 bases from J, with 11 bases between. CDR3 length: 14 amino acids. The germline V gene encodes CDR1 SGHDN and CDR2 FVKESK. DNA of the CDR3: TGTGCCAGCAGCAAGGGACGGTTCTCCTACGAGCAGTACTTC. It yields the protein CASSKGRFSYEQYF.

DNA for the CDR3: TGCGCCAGCAGCTTGAGTGGCGGGGAACGGTCACCCCTCCACTTT. This translates into CASSLSGGERSPLHF. This sequence joins TRBV5-1 and TRBJ1-6, with D hard to call. The V end was cut by 1 base, the J end by 10 bases, with 15 bases between. From germline, CDR1 is SGHRS and CDR2 YFSETQ. This CDR3 has 15 amino acids.

The chain links TRBV6-1 to TRBJ2-1; TRBD1 matches at 8 bases. Germline CDR1 and CDR2: MNHNS and SASEGT. The CDR3 loop spans 16 amino acids. Trimming at V came to 3 bases and at J to 5 bases, leaving 9 bases not matched to a gene. CDR3 loop: CASSDEWTGRHNEQFF. The CDR3 region has the DNA TGTGCCAGCAGTGACGAATGGACAGGGAGGCACAATGAGCAGTTCTTC.

The chain uses TRBV24-1 and TRBJ1-1, with 7 bases aligning to TRBD1. V lost 5 bases and J lost 4; bases outside the gene matches: 3. CDR1 is KGHDR and CDR2 is SFDVKD in the germline V gene. This CDR3 has 13 amino acids. The CDR3 region has the DNA TGTGCCACCAGTGGGACAGGTGGCACTGAAGCTTTCTTT. Amino acids: CATSGTGGTEAFF.

The V and J genes are TRBV6-6 and TRBJ1-2; the D gene is possibly TRBD1 (5 bases). V lost 0 bases, J lost 6 bases, and 17 bases lay in between. CDR1 and CDR2 (germline): MNHNY, SVGAGI (reference sequence). This CDR3 spans 16 amino acids. The DNA for the CDR3 is TGTGCCAGCAGTTACTCTCCCGGGACCCCGGGGGATGGCTACACCTTC. This gives the protein CASSYSPGTPGDGYTF.